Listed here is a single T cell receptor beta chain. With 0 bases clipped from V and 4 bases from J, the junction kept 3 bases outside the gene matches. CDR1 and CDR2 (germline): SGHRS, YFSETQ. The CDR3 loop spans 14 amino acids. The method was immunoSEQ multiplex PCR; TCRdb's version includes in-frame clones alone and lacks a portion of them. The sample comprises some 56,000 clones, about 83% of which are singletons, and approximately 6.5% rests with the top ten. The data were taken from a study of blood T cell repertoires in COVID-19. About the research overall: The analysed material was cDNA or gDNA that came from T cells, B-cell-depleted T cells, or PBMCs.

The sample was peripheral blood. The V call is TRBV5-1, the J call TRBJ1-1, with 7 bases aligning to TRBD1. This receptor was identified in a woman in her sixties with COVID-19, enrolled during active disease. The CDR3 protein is CASSLEQGRTEAFF. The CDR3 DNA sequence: TGCGCCAGCAGCTTGGAACAGGGGCGCACTGAAGCTTTCTTT.